This T cell receptor beta chain originates from a study of cytomegalovirus exposure and HLA in healthy donors. Across the whole study: The early release's HLA-typed donors yielded some 85 million unique TCRs.

With 4 bases removed from V and 4 bases from J, the gap between germline ends came to 10 bases. The CDR3 has 14 amino acids. In germline, CDR1 is SGHTA, CDR2 FQGNSA. A note on this clone: Its antigen remains unidentified.

The study, taken as a whole, reports: Upon later analysis, TCR association rates were observed to vary by HLA locus, being highest for DRB1 and lowest for HLA-C.

The primer mix had 60 Vbeta and 13 Jbeta primers. Assay: immunoSEQ multiplex PCR; the TCRdb copy retains only in-frame clones and omits some. The sample holds 150,000 to 200,000 clones, roughly 82% seen once. The source is a man aged 40-49 years in good health and CMV-seronegative. The sample consisted of PBMCs. The V and J genes are TRBV7-2 and TRBJ2-2; D gene uncertain. CDR3 sequence reads: CASSYKMATGELFF. For the CDR3, the DNA is TGTGCCAGCAGCTATAAAATGGCCACCGGGGAGCTGTTTTTT.